This is a list of T cell receptor beta chains from one sample in a study of PD-1 blockade in classical Hodgkin lymphoma. Sequencing used immunoSEQ multiplex PCR; TCRdb keeps in-frame clones, though not all of them. Among 25,000 to 35,000 clones listed, around 70% were seen once. The sample in question was peripheral blood mononuclear cells (PBMCs), obtained before the second cycle of nivolumab. The receptor source for this set is a human donor with classical Hodgkin lymphoma. Each CDR3 is given with its conserved first and last residue. The order of the fields is clone size, J gene, V gene, CDR3 length, D gene, CDR3 protein, CDR3 DNA. The D gene is left open where the match is weak. Clone sizes are given selectively: once, few, many, or a class where the clone is expanded.

size: -; J: TRBJ2-1; V: TRBV19; length: 18; D: -; CDR3: CASSIYLDRTGLSNEQFF; DNA: TGTGCCAGTAGTATTTACCTCGACAGGACAGGACTATCCAATGAGCAGTTCTTC
size: -; J: TRBJ2-7; V: TRBV5-6; length: 15; D: TRBD2; CDR3: CASSSGLAGYYEQYF; DNA: TGTGCCAGCAGCTCGGGACTAGCGGGCTATTACGAGCAGTACTTC
size: -; J: TRBJ2-4; V: TRBV6-6; length: 15; D: TRBD1; CDR3: CASSYSGQSQGIQYF; DNA: TGTGCCAGCAGTTACTCGGGACAGTCTCAGGGCATTCAGTACTTC
size: -; J: TRBJ2-1; V: TRBV9; length: 12; D: -; CDR3: CASSVPGAEQFF; DNA: TGTGCCAGCAGCGTACCGGGGGCAGAGCAGTTCTTC
size: -; J: TRBJ2-1; V: TRBV29-1; length: 15; D: TRBD2; CDR3: CSVRPTSGGAYEQFF; DNA: TGCAGCGTTCGTCCGACTAGCGGGGGGGCATATGAGCAGTTCTTC
size: once; J: TRBJ1-2; V: TRBV2; length: 13; D: -; CDR3: CASSEFSNYGYTF; DNA: TGTGCCAGCAGTGAATTCTCTAACTATGGCTACACCTTC
size: once; J: TRBJ2-5; V: TRBV6-5; length: 14; D: -; CDR3: CASTKPGSRETQYF; DNA: TGTGCCAGCACCAAACCGGGGTCGAGGGAGACCCAGTACTTC
size: -; J: TRBJ1-2; V: TRBV2; length: 15; D: -; CDR3: CASKLRTDGPYGYTF; DNA: TGTGCCAGCAAGCTTAGGACAGACGGCCCCTATGGCTACACCTTC
size: -; J: TRBJ2-5; V: TRBV7-9; length: 14; D: -; CDR3: CASSLDTSPETQYF; DNA: TGTGCCAGCAGCTTGGATACTTCACCAGAAACCCAGTACTTC
size: once; J: TRBJ2-2; V: TRBV4-1; length: 17; D: TRBD2; CDR3: CASSQAGRGWHTGELFF; DNA: TGCGCCAGCAGCCAAGCGGGGCGGGGGTGGCACACCGGGGAGCTGTTTTTT
size: -; J: TRBJ2-5; V: TRBV11-2; length: 16; D: TRBD2; CDR3: CASSSTTSGYQETQYF; DNA: TGTGCCAGCAGCTCAACGACTAGCGGCTACCAAGAGACCCAGTACTTC
size: -; J: TRBJ1-5; V: TRBV6-5; length: 14; D: -; CDR3: CASSYLGERQPQHF; DNA: TGTGCCAGCAGCTACCTGGGGGAACGGCAGCCCCAGCATTTT
size: medium-sized; J: TRBJ1-2; V: TRBV19; length: 12; D: -; CDR3: CASSPSSYGYTF; DNA: TGTGCCAGTAGCCCCAGTTCGTATGGCTACACCTTC
size: -; J: TRBJ2-5; V: TRBV2; length: 11; D: -; CDR3: CASNREETQYF; DNA: TGTGCCAGCAACAGAGAAGAGACCCAGTACTTC
size: few; J: TRBJ1-4; V: TRBV28; length: 15; D: TRBD1; CDR3: CASRRMGQGNEKLFF; DNA: TGTGCCAGCAGGAGGATGGGACAGGGGAATGAAAAACTGTTTTTT
size: few; J: TRBJ1-1; V: TRBV28; length: 14; D: -; CDR3: CASSFPGQNTEAFF; DNA: TGTGCCAGCAGTTTCCCCGGACAGAACACTGAAGCTTTCTTT
size: -; J: TRBJ1-2; V: TRBV6-5; length: 14; D: -; CDR3: CASSYSRGPYGYTF; DNA: TGTGCCAGCAGTTACTCCCGGGGGCCCTATGGCTACACCTTC
size: medium-sized; J: TRBJ1-6; V: TRBV27; length: 13; D: -; CDR3: CASGDTPYSPLHF; DNA: TGTGCCAGCGGGGACACGCCGTATTCACCCCTCCACTTT
size: -; J: TRBJ1-4; V: TRBV5-6; length: 16; D: TRBD1; CDR3: CASSRDRGATNEKLFF; DNA: TGTGCCAGCAGCCGGGACAGGGGCGCAACTAATGAAAAACTGTTTTTT
size: -; J: TRBJ2-1; V: TRBV11-3; length: 17; D: TRBD2; CDR3: CASSLGGLAGEYNEQFF; DNA: TGTGCCAGCAGCTTAGGAGGGTTAGCGGGGGAGTACAATGAGCAGTTCTTC
size: few; J: TRBJ2-2; V: TRBV7-6; length: 19; D: -; CDR3: CASSDISDAGRTNTGELFF; DNA: TGTGCCAGCAGCGATATATCTGACGCGGGCCGAACGAACACCGGGGAGCTGTTTTTT
size: -; J: TRBJ1-1; V: TRBV11-1; length: 14; D: TRBD1; CDR3: CASSSGGRNTEAFF; DNA: TGTGCCAGCAGCTCAGGGGGCAGGAACACTGAAGCTTTCTTT
size: medium-sized; J: TRBJ1-2; V: TRBV5-1; length: 13; D: TRBD1; CDR3: CASSFSGGEGYTF; DNA: TGCGCCAGCAGCTTCTCAGGGGGAGAGGGCTACACCTTC
size: -; J: TRBJ1-3; V: TRBV27; length: 15; D: -; CDR3: CASSLAARAGNTIYF; DNA: TGTGCCAGCAGTTTAGCCGCCCGGGCTGGAAACACCATATATTTT
size: few; J: TRBJ1-1; V: TRBV15; length: 13; D: -; CDR3: CATSPDSPGEAFF; DNA: TGTGCCACCAGCCCTGACAGTCCGGGTGAAGCTTTCTTT
size: once; J: TRBJ1-1; V: TRBV9; length: 14; D: -; CDR3: CASSVVITGTEAFF; DNA: TGTGCCAGCAGCGTAGTTATAACAGGCACTGAAGCTTTCTTT
size: -; J: TRBJ2-1; V: TRBV23-1; length: 18; D: TRBD1; CDR3: CASSQLGGTGEFYNEQFF; DNA: TGCGCCAGCAGTCAATTGGGCGGGACAGGGGAGTTCTACAATGAGCAGTTCTTC
size: -; J: TRBJ2-7; V: TRBV5-5; length: 13; D: TRBD2; CDR3: CASSLRGVYEQYF; DNA: TGTGCCAGCAGCTTGCGGGGGGTCTACGAGCAGTACTTC
size: -; J: TRBJ1-1; V: TRBV6-6; length: 15; D: TRBD1; CDR3: CASSHLGQGGTEAFF; DNA: TGTGCCAGCAGTCATCTCGGACAGGGCGGCACTGAAGCTTTCTTT
size: -; J: TRBJ2-7; V: TRBV18; length: 14; D: TRBD1; CDR3: CASHPSDRDREQYF; DNA: TGTGCCAGCCATCCGTCCGACAGGGACCGCGAGCAGTACTTC
size: -; J: TRBJ2-1; V: TRBV7-8; length: 13; D: -; CDR3: CASSSRLDNEQFF; DNA: TGTGCCAGCAGCTCCAGACTAGACAATGAGCAGTTCTTC
size: -; J: TRBJ2-5; V: TRBV15; length: 17; D: TRBD2; CDR3: CATSREPGLAGQETQYF; DNA: TGTGCCACCAGCAGAGAGCCGGGACTAGCGGGCCAAGAGACCCAGTACTTC
size: -; J: TRBJ2-3; V: TRBV5-1; length: 11; D: -; CDR3: CASSSTDTQYF; DNA: TGCGCCAGCAGCTCTACAGATACGCAGTATTTT
size: -; J: TRBJ2-7; V: TRBV19; length: 13; D: -; CDR3: CASSTLPGYEQYF; DNA: TGTGCCAGTAGCACCCTCCCGGGGTACGAGCAGTACTTC
size: few; J: TRBJ2-7; V: TRBV6-1; length: 14; D: -; CDR3: CASSDGTFGHEQYF; DNA: TGTGCCAGCAGTGACGGGACGTTCGGCCACGAGCAGTACTTC
size: -; J: TRBJ2-7; V: TRBV12-5; length: 17; D: TRBD1; CDR3: CASGSHPRDRGVYEQYF; DNA: TGTGCTAGTGGTTCCCATCCTCGGGACAGGGGAGTCTACGAGCAGTACTTC
size: -; J: TRBJ2-7; V: TRBV28; length: 15; D: TRBD1; CDR3: CASSQGLGQGYEQYF; DNA: TGTGCCAGCAGTCAAGGCCTCGGACAGGGTTACGAGCAGTACTTC
size: -; J: TRBJ2-1; V: TRBV5-1; length: 11; D: -; CDR3: CASSLSNEQFF; DNA: TGCGCCAGCAGCTTGTCCAATGAGCAGTTCTTC
size: -; J: TRBJ1-2; V: TRBV19; length: 14; D: -; CDR3: CASSIGRDRNGYTF; DNA: TGTGCCAGTAGTATAGGCCGGGACCGCAATGGCTACACCTTC
size: -; J: TRBJ1-4; V: TRBV27; length: 13; D: -; CDR3: CASSLLTNEKLFF; DNA: TGTGCCAGCAGTTTATTGACTAATGAAAAACTGTTTTTT
size: -; J: TRBJ1-1; V: TRBV5-6; length: 13; D: TRBD1; CDR3: CASNPTGFPEAFF; DNA: TGTGCCAGCAACCCGACAGGGTTCCCTGAAGCTTTCTTT
size: -; J: TRBJ1-6; V: TRBV5-1; length: 15; D: -; CDR3: CASSFSAGEDSPLHF; DNA: TGCGCCAGCAGCTTCTCGGCAGGGGAGGATTCACCCCTCCACTTT
size: -; J: TRBJ1-2; V: TRBV10-3; length: 12; D: TRBD1; CDR3: CAISFDRDGYTF; DNA: TGTGCCATCAGTTTCGACAGGGATGGCTACACCTTC
size: -; J: TRBJ1-6; V: TRBV11-2; length: 17; D: -; CDR3: CASSLYLQGSWNSPLHF; DNA: TGTGCCAGCAGCTTGTACCTACAGGGTAGTTGGAATTCACCCCTCCACTTT
size: -; J: TRBJ1-2; V: TRBV10-3; length: 13; D: -; CDR3: CAISESGQGGYTF; DNA: TGTGCCATCAGTGAGAGTGGGCAGGGTGGCTACACCTTC
size: -; J: TRBJ2-7; V: TRBV19; length: 14; D: -; CDR3: CATTREVGSYEQYF; DNA: TGTGCCACAACACGGGAAGTAGGCTCCTACGAGCAGTACTTC
size: -; J: TRBJ2-1; V: TRBV12-5; length: 22; D: TRBD2; CDR3: CASGSTPPLLAGGRSSYNEQFF; DNA: TGTGCTAGTGGTTCAACACCCCCCCTACTAGCGGGGGGCCGAAGCTCCTACAATGAGCAGTTCTTC
size: few; J: TRBJ2-3; V: TRBV9; length: 15; D: -; CDR3: CASSVGGAGTDTQYF; DNA: TGTGCCAGCAGCGTAGGTGGGGCTGGTACAGATACGCAGTATTTT
size: -; J: TRBJ2-5; V: TRBV19; length: 17; D: -; CDR3: CASSIDGRGPRQETQYF; DNA: TGTGCCAGTAGTATAGACGGGCGGGGGCCTCGACAGGAGACCCAGTACTTC
size: -; J: TRBJ2-6; V: TRBV23-1; length: 16; D: -; CDR3: CASRKQGPSGANVLTF; DNA: TGCGCCAGCAGAAAACAGGGTCCCTCTGGGGCCAACGTCCTGACTTTC
size: -; J: TRBJ2-5; V: TRBV6-5; length: 16; D: -; CDR3: CASSYSTGAGQETQYF; DNA: TGTGCCAGCAGTTACTCGACCGGGGCCGGACAAGAGACCCAGTACTTC
size: few; J: TRBJ2-1; V: TRBV6-6; length: 11; D: -; CDR3: CASSSGGEQFF; DNA: TGTGCCAGCAGTTCCGGCGGTGAGCAGTTCTTC
size: medium-sized; J: TRBJ1-5; V: TRBV5-6; length: 15; D: -; CDR3: CASSLGQGPNQPQHF; DNA: TGTGCCAGCAGCTTGGGCCAGGGTCCAAATCAGCCCCAGCATTTT
size: -; J: TRBJ2-5; V: TRBV28; length: 14; D: -; CDR3: CASGVRDYQETQYF; DNA: TGTGCCAGCGGGGTCCGGGACTACCAAGAGACCCAGTACTTC
size: -; J: TRBJ2-3; V: TRBV5-4; length: 16; D: TRBD2; CDR3: CASSDWTSPGGDTQYF; DNA: TGTGCCAGCAGCGACTGGACTAGCCCGGGGGGGGATACGCAGTATTTT
size: -; J: TRBJ1-1; V: TRBV18; length: 13; D: TRBD1; CDR3: CASSPRGGDGAFF; DNA: TGTGCCAGCTCGCCAAGAGGGGGCGATGGAGCTTTCTTT
size: -; J: TRBJ1-2; V: TRBV5-4; length: 15; D: -; CDR3: CASNLFGQSLYGYTF; DNA: TGTGCCAGCAACTTGTTTGGACAGAGCCTATATGGCTACACCTTC
size: -; J: TRBJ2-3; V: TRBV4-1; length: 18; D: TRBD2; CDR3: CASSQDRGGVFNTDTQYF; DNA: TGCGCCAGCAGCCAAGACCGGGGGGGGGTTTTTAACACAGATACGCAGTATTTT
size: -; J: TRBJ2-1; V: TRBV9; length: 16; D: TRBD2; CDR3: CASSVEYGGFYNEQFF; DNA: TGTGCCAGCAGCGTAGAATACGGGGGGTTCTACAATGAGCAGTTCTTC
size: -; J: TRBJ2-2; V: TRBV18; length: 15; D: -; CDR3: CASSPEDDGTGELFF; DNA: TGTGCCAGCTCACCCGAAGACGACGGCACCGGGGAGCTGTTTTTT